The sequence of this TCR beta chain was determined in a study of patients and donors after allogeneic stem cell transplantation (dated by TCRdb to 2018 to 2020). The method behind the library was RT-PCR. Sequenced using a NextSeq 550. Starting from the raw public reads, TCRdb applied fastp trimming at Q25, assembled clones with MiXCR and retained in-frame beta chains. Rows are combined by CDR3 protein, so each entry shows the most common genes and DNA. The sample table shows some 960,000 distinct CDR3 sequences, and roughly 18% are seen once. The top ten constitute roughly 6.4% of the sample. The CDR1 and CDR2 encoded by the germline V gene are ENHRY and SYGVKD. The CDR3 holds 15 amino acids from the cysteine to the phenylalanine. Only the CDR3 portion is preserved as DNA: 45 bases, with reading frame beginning at the first base. V is pruned by 4 bases and J by 4 bases, leaving 6 bases of the junction without a gene match.

At least ten counts were recorded for this clonotype. Its cognate antigen has yet to be identified. Base-call qualities are not available, and no considerably larger clone is one nucleotide away. This sequence originates from a human donor who was either an allogeneic HSCT recipient or a stem cell or donor lymphocyte infusion donor (not recorded which). It is not recorded whose cells these are; they may come from a transplant donor. In this chain, TRBV10-3 is recombined with TRBJ2-1, with 8 bases in between that match TRBD2. The source material was blood, either unsorted or a sorted T cell fraction (not recorded which). The nucleotide sequence is given as TGTGCCATCAGTGGGCGGGAGGTCGGGTACAATGAGCAGTTCTTC. Translated, this gives CAISGREVGYNEQFF.